This T cell receptor beta chain was identified in a study of T cell repertoires in cytomegalovirus infection. Study-level information: Selected CMV epitopes included recently identified HLA-C-restricted ones as well as well-studied HLA-B-restricted ones. CMV infection and matching HLA type were both indicated by public TCR beta signatures. Findings and caveats of the study: Carriers of CMV and the relevant HLA type were discriminated by public TCR beta frequency. In two of eight donors, the top clonotype was HLA-C-restricted CMV-specific.

This clonotype was seen ten or more times. Its specificity is unknown. Each CDR3 protein gets one entry after TCRdb re-called the reads with MiXCR. The data hold fewer than 950,000 distinct CDR3 sequences, with roughly 33% observed a single time. V shed 5 bases and J shed 5 bases, with 19 bases lying between them. The CDR3 spans 15 residues. Germline V gives CDR1 SGHVS, CDR2 FQNEAQ. The input for sequencing was cultured CD8+ T cells from PBMCs, taken from culture after CMV antigen stimulation. This chain uses TRBV7-8 with TRBJ2-7; tentatively, D is TRBD1 or TRBD2 (5 bases each). The clonotype comes from a human donor in good health (CMV status not recorded). Some clones in this sample may be carry-over from other donors' samples. This CDR3 is CASSPGIYGANEQYF. In DNA form, the CDR3 reads TGTGCCAGCAGCCCCGGTATCTACGGGGCAAACGAGCAGTACTTC.